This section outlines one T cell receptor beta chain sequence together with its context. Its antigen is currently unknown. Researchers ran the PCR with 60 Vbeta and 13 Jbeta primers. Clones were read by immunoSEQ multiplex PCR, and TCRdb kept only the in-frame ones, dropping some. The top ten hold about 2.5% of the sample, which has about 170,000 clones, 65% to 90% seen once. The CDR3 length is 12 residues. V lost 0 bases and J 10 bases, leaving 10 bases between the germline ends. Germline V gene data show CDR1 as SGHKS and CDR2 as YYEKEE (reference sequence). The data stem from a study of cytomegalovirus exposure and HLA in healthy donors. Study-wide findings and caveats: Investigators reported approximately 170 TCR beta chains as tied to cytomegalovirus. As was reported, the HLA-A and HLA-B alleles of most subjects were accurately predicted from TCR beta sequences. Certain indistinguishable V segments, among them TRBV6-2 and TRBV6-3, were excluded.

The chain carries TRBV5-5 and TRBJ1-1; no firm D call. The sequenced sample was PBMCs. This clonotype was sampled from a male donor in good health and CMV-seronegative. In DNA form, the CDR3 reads TGTGCCAGCAGCTTGGACTTGGTCGGAGCTTTCTTT. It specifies CASSLDLVGAFF.